Each of the 7 T cell receptor beta chains below was sequenced from the same sample in a study of blood T cell repertoires in COVID-19. TCRdb's copy holds only in-frame clones and misses some; the assay was immunoSEQ multiplex PCR. The repertoire has more than 90,000 clones, approximately 79% of them found once; the top ten carry about 2.5%. Material: peripheral blood. The receptor source for this set is a man aged 50 to 59 with acute or convalescent COVID-19.

A remark on this clone: The germline gene is not matched at one end of the junction; a read error may be the cause. This chain links TRBV6-2 or TRBV6-3 with TRBJ2-7, with 7 bases aligning to TRBD1. CDR1 is MNHEY, CDR2 SVGEGT, per germline. This CDR3 has 13 amino acids. DNA of the CDR3: TGTGCCAGCAGCTCGGACAGGTCCTACGGGCAGTACTTC. Protein product: CASSSDRSYGQYF.

CDR3 sequence: CASSATNDRFDGYTF. CDR3 DNA: TGTGCCAGCAGTGCAACCAACGACAGGTTCGATGGCTACACCTTC. This chain uses TRBV25-1 with TRBJ1-2, with TRBD1 as a possible D gene (6 bases). Germline V lookup: CDR1 MGHDK, CDR2 SYGVNS. The CDR3 contains 15 residues. V was trimmed by 4 bases and J by 6 bases, leaving 18 bases between them.

The rearrangement joins TRBV3-1 (or the pseudogene TRBV3-2) to TRBJ2-3; 7 positions match TRBD1. CDR3 size: 17 residues. CDR1 is LGHDT and CDR2 is YNNKEL in the germline V gene (reference sequence). The ends lost 2 bases at V and 2 bases at J; junction bases unmatched: 10. The CDR3 nucleotides read TGTGCCAGCAGCCAACCCGACAGGGTTTCAATCACAGATACGCAGTATTTT. It yields the protein CASSQPDRVSITDTQYF.

This clone was observed a few times. This chain joins TRBV7-3 and TRBJ1-1, with TRBD1 as a possible D gene (6 bases). The CDR3 is 14 residues long. Trimming took off 5 bases at V and 1 base at J, with 11 bases between the two ends. Looked up from germline, CDR1 is SGHTA and CDR2 is FQGTGA. CDR3: CASSTQGTNTEAFF. CDR3 bases: TGTGCCAGCAGCACCCAGGGGACGAACACTGAAGCTTTCTTT.

By sample fraction, this clone is medium-sized. The genes are TRBV27 and TRBJ2-7, with D maybe TRBD1 (5 bases). Germline lookup yields CDR1 MNHEY and CDR2 SMNVEV (reference sequence). The CDR3 is made up of 14 amino acids. With 4 bases removed from V and 6 bases from J, the gap between germline ends came to 16 bases. CDR3 sequence (DNA): TGTGCCAGCAGTTCCGGACAAATGGGGTTCGAGCAGTACTTC. Its translation: CASSSGQMGFEQYF.

V is TRBV19 and J is TRBJ1-5; D not resolved. The V end lost 1 base, the J end lost 0 bases, and 13 bases lay between the germline ends. CDR1 and CDR2 (germline): LNHDA, SQIVND (reference sequence). The CDR3 is 17 amino acids. The chain's CDR3 is CASSIGAGRNSNQPQHF. CDR3 DNA sequence: TGTGCCAGTAGTATAGGGGCAGGCCGAAATAGCAATCAGCCCCAGCATTTT.

This chain links TRBV6-6 with TRBJ2-4; D is undetermined. Germline V gives CDR1 MNHNY, CDR2 SVGAGI (reference sequence). Trimming took off 7 bases at V and 7 bases at J, with 14 bases between the two ends. The CDR3 has 13 amino acids. This chain's CDR3 is CASKQTTQNIQYF. CDR3 DNA: TGTGCCAGCAAACAAACCACCCAGAACATTCAGTACTTC.